The entry that follows covers one T cell receptor beta chain sequence. Its antigen is still unknown. Per-nucleotide qualities are absent, and no much larger clonotype sits a single base away. Counted from cysteine to phenylalanine, this CDR3 has 15 amino acids. Of the read, only the CDR3 DNA is kept; its 45 bases are in frame from base 1. The V and J ends are trimmed by 5 bases and 5 bases, leaving 18 bases between them. The data are from a study of post-analysis software for immune sequencing data (dated by TCRdb to the mid-2010s). Background on the whole study: Recorded disease courses included relapsing-remitting, secondary progressive and progressive-relapsing multiple sclerosis, with some patients lacking subtype annotation. The patient repertoires were compared against fewer than twelve previously published healthy control repertoires obtained from donors aged 6 to 25 years. A subset of samples was prepared in parallel using single-end sample barcoding, then pooled and co-amplified after Illumina adapter ligation.

Findings and caveats that apply to the study as a whole: Multiple sclerosis patients had significantly lower normalized Chao1 diversity than controls, a result that suggests substantial peripheral T-cell clonal expansion. Several TRBV segments, including TRBV5-6, TRBV5-1 and TRBV20-1, were significantly more frequent in patients than controls. Direct clustering with F measure showed strong co-clustering of samples prepared in the same batch, prompting a batch-effect correction. The control group was slightly older than the multiple sclerosis patient group.

Library generation was performed with PCR. TCRdb records Illumina HiSeq 2500 as the sequencer. To reduce PCR and sequencing biases, unique molecular identifiers were built into the TCR beta cDNA libraries. Roughly 500,000 cDNA molecules were obtained for every 1 to 10 million input T cells, so each molecule roughly corresponded to one T cell. Patient libraries were prepared and sequenced with the same protocol used for the earlier healthy control dataset. Samples belonging to the same batch were prepared together, multiplexed and sequenced on a shared HiSeq lane. The paper's processing steps were these. MIGEC was used to process the raw barcoded reads, and molecular identifier groups with only a single read were discarded before consensus assembly and CDR3 extraction. VDJtools was used for post-analysis of the clonotype tables, with diversity normalized by down-sampling every dataset to the smallest sample size. Repertoire overlap clustering matched CDR3 amino acid but not nucleotide sequences to correct batch-related cross-sample contamination. TCRdb reran the public reads through fastp at Q25 and MiXCR, keeping productive beta chains. Each CDR3 protein appears once, grouped with its most common genes and DNA. The V and J calls reflect TCRdb's pipeline rather than the authors' work. The sample has about 620,000 distinct CDR3 sequences on record, roughly 47% of them singletons. The leading ten clones occupy more than 1.5% of the sample.

To demonstrate the VDJtools post-analysis software, the study profiled TCR beta repertoires from the peripheral blood of about 13 young patients with multiple sclerosis. The multiple sclerosis patients were children and adolescents between roughly 6 and 17 years of age. Recombination joined TRBV12-3 or TRBV12-4 with TRBJ1-2, with no reliable assignment of the D segment. The origin of this receptor is a girl aged 10 to 17 with multiple sclerosis. Sequencing was done on a sample of blood. CDR3 sequence: CASSTWGGNQYGYTF. The DNA is as follows: TGTGCCAGCAGTACCTGGGGAGGGAACCAGTATGGCTACACCTTC.